This T cell receptor (beta chain) is from a study of Graves' ophthalmopathy and Graves' hyperthyroidism. J was trimmed by 5 bases and V by 10 bases; bases with no gene match: 13. This CDR3 has 15 amino acids. Germline V lookup: CDR1 ENHRY, CDR2 SYGVKD. RNA transcripts were the template, and TCR beta CDR3 regions were amplified from them. An opening RT-PCR round employed HTBI primers and preceded a second-round multiplex PCR. TCRdb ran MiXCR on the multiplex PCR reads and lists one entry per CDR3 protein. The sample records roughly 700,000 distinct CDR3 sequences, roughly 40% being singletons. The receptor's source is an adult man with Graves' ophthalmopathy. The sequencing sample was made of peripheral blood. The chain links TRBV10-3 to TRBJ1-1; 10 bases line up with TRBD1. The CDR3 region has the DNA TGTGCCACCACAACGGGACAGGGGCGTGTAACTGAAGCTTTCTTT. Translated: CATTTGQGRVTEAFF.